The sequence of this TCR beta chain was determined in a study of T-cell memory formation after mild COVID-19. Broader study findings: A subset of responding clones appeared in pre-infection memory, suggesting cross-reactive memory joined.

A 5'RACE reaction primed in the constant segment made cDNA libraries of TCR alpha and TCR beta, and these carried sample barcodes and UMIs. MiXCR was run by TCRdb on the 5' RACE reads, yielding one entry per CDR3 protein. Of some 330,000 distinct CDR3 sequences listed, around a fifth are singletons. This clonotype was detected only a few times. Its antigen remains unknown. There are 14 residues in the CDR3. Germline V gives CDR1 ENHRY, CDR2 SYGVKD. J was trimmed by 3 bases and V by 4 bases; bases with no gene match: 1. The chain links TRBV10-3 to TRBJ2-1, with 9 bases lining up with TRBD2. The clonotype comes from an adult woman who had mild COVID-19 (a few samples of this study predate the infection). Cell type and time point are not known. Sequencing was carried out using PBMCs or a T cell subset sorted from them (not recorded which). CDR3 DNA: TGTGCCATCAGTGCTAGCGGGGTCTACAATGAGCAGTTCTTC. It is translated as CAISASGVYNEQFF.